Listed here are 12 T cell receptor beta chains from one sample, sequenced in a study of Ad26.COV2.S vaccination and SARS-CoV-2 variants. Treatment defined: 15 to 20 received Ad26.COV2.S at low or high dose, single or two shots; about five received placebo; per-sample allocation not given. The samples were gathered on day 63 after the first injection of vaccine or placebo. Clones were read by immunoSEQ multiplex PCR, and TCRdb kept only the in-frame ones, dropping some. The sample records 500,000 or so clones, about 83% being singletons. The sample was peripheral blood, taken in a trial of Ad26.COV2.S vaccine versus placebo. The origin of the receptors is a person between 18 and 65 years old who received the Ad26.COV2.S COVID-19 vaccine or a placebo.

The chain carries TRBV18 and TRBJ1-5, with D possibly being TRBD1 (5 bases). V lost 4 bases and J lost 3, with 13 bases in between. There are 15 residues in the CDR3. Germline CDR1 is KGHSH and CDR2 is LQKENI. CDR3 amino acids: CASSRGFGNNQPQHF. DNA for the CDR3: TGTGCCAGCTCACGGGGGTTCGGGAACAATCAGCCCCAGCATTTT. Filled out from reference TRBV18 and TRBJ1-5, the complete variable domain reads NAGVMQNPRHLVRRRGQEARLRCSPMKGHSHVYWYRQLPEEGLKFMVYLQKENIIDESGMPKERFSAEFPKEGPSILRIQQVVRGDSAAYFCASSRGFGNNQPQHFGDGTRLSIL.

The V and J genes are TRBV30 and TRBJ1-4; TRBD1 matches 7 bases. Germline CDR1 reads GTSNPN; CDR2 reads SVGIG (reference sequence). CDR3 length: 14 residues. Trimming cost V 1 base and J 6 bases; bases outside gene matches: 5. The CDR3 DNA follows: TGTGCCTGGAGTGGGGCGGACAGGCATGAAAAACTGTTTTTT. The encoded protein is CAWSGADRHEKLFF.

This rearrangement joins TRBV2 to TRBJ2-7; D could derive from TRBD1 or TRBD2 (5 bases each). Germline CDR1 reads SNHLY; CDR2 reads FYNNEI. Trimming left V 6 bases short and J 0 bases short, with 12 bases between. The CDR3 extends over 14 amino acids. The CDR3 sequence: CASRWDGSSYEQYF. In nucleotides, the CDR3 is TGTGCCAGCAGGTGGGACGGAAGCTCCTACGAGCAGTACTTC.

The CDR3 nucleotides read TGTGCTAGTGGTTCCGGCCCCCGGAGGGAGCCCCAGCATTTT. Encoded protein: CASGSGPRREPQHF. The V call is TRBV12-5, the J call TRBJ1-5; no reliable D call. CDR1 and CDR2 (germline): LGHNT, FRNRAP. This CDR3 comprises 14 residues. V was cut by 4 bases and J by 8 bases, with 15 bases left in between.

The chain joins TRBV27 to TRBJ2-1, with unresolved D. Looked up from germline, CDR1 is MNHEY and CDR2 is SMNVEV (reference sequence). The V gene lost 2 bases and the J gene lost 6 bases, with 8 bases spanning the gap. CDR3 length: 13 amino acids. The DNA for the CDR3 is TGTGCCAGCAGTTTAAGTCTCGCCAATGAGCAGTTCTTC. Translated: CASSLSLANEQFF.

The chain couples TRBV19 to TRBJ1-6; possible D gene TRBD1, 5 bases. Germline V gene sequence: CDR1 LNHDA, CDR2 SQIVND (reference sequence). Trimming pared 0 bases from V and 8 bases from J, leaving 5 bases between. This CDR3 region has 13 residues. The CDR3 DNA sequence: TGTGCCAGTAGTATAGAGGGGGATTCACCCCTCCACTTT. Residues: CASSIEGDSPLHF.

J is TRBJ1-1 and V is TRBV9; D perhaps matches TRBD1 (5 bases). Germline V gene lookup returns CDR1 SGDLS and CDR2 YYNGEE. The V gene lost 0 bases and the J gene lost 3 bases, with 12 bases spanning the gap. CDR3 length: 15 residues. DNA of the CDR3: TGTGCCAGCAGCGTAGCTGGGGGGGACGACACTGAAGCTTTCTTT. It translates to CASSVAGGDDTEAFF.

This rearrangement joins TRBV6-6 to TRBJ2-1; D gene uncertain. V was shortened by 5 bases and J by 10 bases, with 15 bases between the two germline ends. The germline V gene encodes CDR1 MNHNY and CDR2 SVGAGI (reference sequence). CDR3 length: 13 amino acids. CDR3 bases: TGTGCCAGCAGTGAGGTGGGCCTGGAGGAGCAGTTCTTC. Translated, it gives CASSEVGLEEQFF.

This chain connects TRBV7-2 to TRBJ2-2, with no clear D. V was pared by 2 bases and J by 6 bases, with 7 bases between. This CDR3 has 13 amino acids. The germline gives CDR1 SGHTA, CDR2 FQGNSA. In nucleotides, the CDR3 is TGTGCCAGCAGCTTAATCCTCGCCGGGGAGCTGTTTTTT. As protein: CASSLILAGELFF.

The J gene is TRBJ2-3, the V gene TRBV7-9; either TRBD1 or TRBD2 may supply D (6 bases each). CDR3 length equals 15 residues. The germline gives CDR1 SEHNR, CDR2 FQNEAQ (reference sequence). Trimming stripped 6 bases from V and 6 bases from J, with 19 bases between. CDR3 in DNA: TGTGCCAGCAGGCCCTTAGCGGAGAGGGGGGATACGCAGTATTTT. Its translation: CASRPLAERGDTQYF.

The chain is built from TRBV5-1 and TRBJ1-2; TRBD1 matches 10 bases. The CDR3 covers 15 residues. The germline V gene encodes CDR1 SGHRS and CDR2 YFSETQ. The ends lost 3 bases at V and 3 bases at J; junction bases unmatched: 5. The CDR3 here is CASSSRQGADYGYTF. The CDR3 DNA is TGCGCCAGCAGCTCCCGACAGGGGGCGGACTATGGCTACACCTTC.

The CDR3 loop reads CATGTGVPYEQYF. CDR3 bases: TGTGCCACCGGGACAGGGGTCCCCTACGAGCAGTACTTC. The chain links TRBV15 to TRBJ2-7, with TRBD1 matching over 10 bases. V was clipped by 8 bases and J by 2 bases; unmatched bases: 3. The CDR3 loop spans 13 amino acids. CDR1 and CDR2 from the germline V gene are LNHNV and YYDKDF (reference sequence).